Listed below are T cell receptor beta chains from one sample, sequenced in a study of OX40 agonist ivuxolimab in advanced cancers. Profiling relied on immunoSEQ multiplex PCR, and the TCRdb table lists in-frame clones only, not all of them. The sample has tens of thousands of clones, around 81% seen once; the top ten hold around 8.2%. The material was CD4+ or CD8+ T cells sorted from blood, obtained in a trial of the OX40 agonist ivuxolimab. All receptors derive from an adult with an advanced solid tumor such as melanoma, head and neck, liver or kidney cancer. Each CDR3 is given with its conserved first and last residue. Each record gives: clone size, D gene, J gene, V gene, CDR3 DNA, CDR3 protein. A D gene is named only where the DNA matches it firmly. Clone size is shown for a subset of rows, as once, few, many or a class of expanded clone.

NA NA TRBJ2-2 TRBV10-1 TGCGCCAGCAGTGAGTCAGGGGCCAAAACCGGGGAGCTGTTTTTT CASSESGAKTGELFF
few TRBD1 TRBJ1-2 TRBV30 TGTGCCTGGAAGGGACAGCACTATGGCTACACCTTC CAWKGQHYGYTF
NA TRBD2 TRBJ2-3 TRBV7-3 TGTGCCAGCAGCTTCACAGCGGGGAGCACAGATACGCAGTATTTT CASSFTAGSTDTQYF
NA TRBD2 TRBJ2-7 TRBV23-1 TGCGCCAGCAGTCAATGCGGGAGATCTACCTACGAGCAGTACTTC CASSQCGRSTYEQYF
NA NA TRBJ1-1 TRBV10-1 TGCGCCAGCAGAATGGGACCAGACACTGAAGCTTTCTTT CASRMGPDTEAFF
NA TRBD1 TRBJ2-1 TRBV19 TGTGCCAGTAGTATTCTTAGGGGGCCCTACAATGAGCAGTTCTTC CASSILRGPYNEQFF
once NA TRBJ2-2 TRBV6-4 TGTGCCAGCAGTGACTCCCCGTCGGGGACCGGGGAGCTGTTTTTT CASSDSPSGTGELFF
NA TRBD2 TRBJ2-3 TRBV6-6 TGTGCCAGCACCCGGACTAGCGCGACCACAGATACGCAGTATTTT CASTRTSATTDTQYF
NA TRBD1 TRBJ2-2 TRBV5-1 TGCGCCAGCAGCGCCGGGACAGGGTGGCGGGAGGAGCTGTTTTTT CASSAGTGWREELFF
NA NA TRBJ2-5 TRBV2 TGTGCCAGCATCCACGGATTAGAAGAGACCCAGTACTTC CASIHGLEETQYF
NA NA TRBJ1-5 TRBV19 TGTGCCAGTAGTATAGATTGGAGGGCTCAGCCCCAGCATTTT CASSIDWRAQPQHF
NA TRBD1 TRBJ1-2 TRBV11-3 TGTGCCAGCAGCCAGGAGACAGGGACTTATGGCTACACCTTC CASSQETGTYGYTF
NA NA TRBJ2-2 TRBV14 TGTGCCAGCAGCCGCCGACAGAACACCGGGGAGCTGTTTTTT CASSRRQNTGELFF
NA NA TRBJ2-3 TRBV7-2 TGTGCCAGCAGCTTAATGATGGTAGATACGCAGTATTTT CASSLMMVDTQYF
NA TRBD1 TRBJ2-5 TRBV5-1 TGCGCCAGCAGCTTGGGACAGGGGGTGTTAGAGACCCAGTACTTC CASSLGQGVLETQYF
NA TRBD1 TRBJ2-5 TRBV15 TGTGCCACCAGCAGGAGGCGACAGGGGGAGACCCAGTACTTC CATSRRRQGETQYF